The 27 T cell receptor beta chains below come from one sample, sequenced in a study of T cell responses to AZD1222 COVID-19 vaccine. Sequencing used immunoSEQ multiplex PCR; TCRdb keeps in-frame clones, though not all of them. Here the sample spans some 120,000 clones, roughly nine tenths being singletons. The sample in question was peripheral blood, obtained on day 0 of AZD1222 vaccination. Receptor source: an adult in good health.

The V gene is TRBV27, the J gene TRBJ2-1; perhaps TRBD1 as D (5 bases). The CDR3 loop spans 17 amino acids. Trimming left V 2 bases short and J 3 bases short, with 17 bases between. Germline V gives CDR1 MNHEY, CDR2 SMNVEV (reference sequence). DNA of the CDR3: TGTGCCAGCAGTTTACTAGTGGGGCCCTTCATCTACAATGAGCAGTTCTTC. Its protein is CASSLLVGPFIYNEQFF.

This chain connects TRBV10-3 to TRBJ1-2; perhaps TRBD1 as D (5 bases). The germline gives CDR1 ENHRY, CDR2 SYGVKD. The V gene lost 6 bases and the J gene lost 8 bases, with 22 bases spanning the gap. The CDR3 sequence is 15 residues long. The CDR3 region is CAISAPGTDGSGYTF. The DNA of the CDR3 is TGTGCCATCAGCGCTCCCGGGACGGACGGAAGCGGCTACACCTTC.

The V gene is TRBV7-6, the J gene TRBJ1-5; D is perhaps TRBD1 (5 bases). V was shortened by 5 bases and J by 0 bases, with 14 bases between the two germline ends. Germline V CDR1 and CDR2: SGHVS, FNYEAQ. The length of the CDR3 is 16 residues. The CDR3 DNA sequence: TGTGCCAGCAGCCCCGGGACGGATTATAGCAATCAGCCCCAGCATTTT. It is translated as CASSPGTDYSNQPQHF.

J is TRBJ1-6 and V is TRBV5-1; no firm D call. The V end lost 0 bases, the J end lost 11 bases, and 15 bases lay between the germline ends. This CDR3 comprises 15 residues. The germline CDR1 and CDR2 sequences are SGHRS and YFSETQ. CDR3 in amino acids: CASSLGPTGNAPLHF. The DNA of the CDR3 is TGCGCCAGCAGCTTGGGGCCCACCGGCAACGCACCCCTCCACTTT.

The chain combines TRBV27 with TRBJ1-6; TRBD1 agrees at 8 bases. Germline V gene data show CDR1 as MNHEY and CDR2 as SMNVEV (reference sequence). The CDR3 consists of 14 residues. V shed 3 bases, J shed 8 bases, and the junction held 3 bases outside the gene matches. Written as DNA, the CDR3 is TGTGCCAGCAGTTTGGACAGGGTCGATTCACCCCTCCACTTT. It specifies CASSLDRVDSPLHF.

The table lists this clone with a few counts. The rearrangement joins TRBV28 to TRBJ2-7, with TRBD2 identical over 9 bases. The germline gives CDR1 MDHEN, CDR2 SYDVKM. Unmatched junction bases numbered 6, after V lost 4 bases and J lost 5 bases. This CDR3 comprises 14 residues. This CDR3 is CASSYSGSIDEQYF. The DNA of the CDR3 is TGTGCCAGCAGTTATAGCGGGAGTATAGACGAGCAGTACTTC.

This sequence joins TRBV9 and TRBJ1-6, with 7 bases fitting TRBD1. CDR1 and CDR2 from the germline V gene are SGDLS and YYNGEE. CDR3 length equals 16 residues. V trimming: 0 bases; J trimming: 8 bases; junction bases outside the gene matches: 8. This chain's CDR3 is CASSVDDRASDSPLHF. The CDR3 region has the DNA TGTGCCAGCAGCGTAGATGACAGGGCGTCGGATTCACCCCTCCACTTT.

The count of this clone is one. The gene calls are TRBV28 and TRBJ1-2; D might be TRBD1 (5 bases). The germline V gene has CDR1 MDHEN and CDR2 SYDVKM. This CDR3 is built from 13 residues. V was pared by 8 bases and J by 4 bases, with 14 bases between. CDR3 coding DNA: TGTGCCAGCTGTACCGGGACCCGCTATGGCTACACCTTC. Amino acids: CASCTGTRYGYTF.

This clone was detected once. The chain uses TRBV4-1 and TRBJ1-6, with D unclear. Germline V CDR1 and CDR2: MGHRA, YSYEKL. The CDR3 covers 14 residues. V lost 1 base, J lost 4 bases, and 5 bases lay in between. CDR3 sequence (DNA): TGCGCCAGCAGCCAAGTATCATATAATTCACCCCTCCACTTT. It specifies CASSQVSYNSPLHF.

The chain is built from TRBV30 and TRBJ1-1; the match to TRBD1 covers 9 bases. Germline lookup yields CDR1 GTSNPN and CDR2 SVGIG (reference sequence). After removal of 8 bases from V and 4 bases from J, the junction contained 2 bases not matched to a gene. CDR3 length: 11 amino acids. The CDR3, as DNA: TGTGCCGGGACAGGGACCACTGAAGCTTTCTTT. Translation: CAGTGTTEAFF.

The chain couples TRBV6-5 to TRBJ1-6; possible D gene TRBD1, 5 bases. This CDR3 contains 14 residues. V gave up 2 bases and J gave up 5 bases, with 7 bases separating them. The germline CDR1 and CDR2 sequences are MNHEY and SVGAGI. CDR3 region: CASSYLQDNSPLHF. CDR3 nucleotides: TGTGCCAGCAGTTACCTACAGGATAATTCACCCCTCCACTTT.

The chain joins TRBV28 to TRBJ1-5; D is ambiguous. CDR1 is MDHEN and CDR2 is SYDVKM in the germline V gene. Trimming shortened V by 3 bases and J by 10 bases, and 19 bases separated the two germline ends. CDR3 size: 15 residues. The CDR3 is CASSLRGKGSNPQHF. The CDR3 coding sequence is TGTGCCAGCAGTTTGAGAGGCAAAGGGTCGAATCCCCAGCATTTT.

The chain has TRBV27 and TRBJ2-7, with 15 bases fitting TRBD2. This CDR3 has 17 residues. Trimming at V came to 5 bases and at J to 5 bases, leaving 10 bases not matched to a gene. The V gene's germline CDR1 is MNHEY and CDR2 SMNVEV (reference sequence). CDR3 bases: TGTGCCAGCAGTCTCTCGCCGGGACTAGCGGGGGGCCACGAGCAGTACTTC. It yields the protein CASSLSPGLAGGHEQYF.

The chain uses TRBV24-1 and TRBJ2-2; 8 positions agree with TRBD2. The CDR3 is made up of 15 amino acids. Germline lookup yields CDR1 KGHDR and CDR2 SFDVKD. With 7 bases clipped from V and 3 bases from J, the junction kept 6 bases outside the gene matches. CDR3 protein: CATRSGGRYTGELFF. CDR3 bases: TGTGCCACCAGATCGGGGGGGCGTTACACCGGGGAGCTGTTTTTT.

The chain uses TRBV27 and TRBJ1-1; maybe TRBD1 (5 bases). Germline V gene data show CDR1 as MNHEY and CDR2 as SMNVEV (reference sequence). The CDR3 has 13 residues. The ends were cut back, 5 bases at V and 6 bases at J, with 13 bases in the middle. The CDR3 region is CASSPGGAPEAFF. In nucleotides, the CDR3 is TGTGCCAGCAGTCCTGGAGGGGCACCTGAAGCTTTCTTT.

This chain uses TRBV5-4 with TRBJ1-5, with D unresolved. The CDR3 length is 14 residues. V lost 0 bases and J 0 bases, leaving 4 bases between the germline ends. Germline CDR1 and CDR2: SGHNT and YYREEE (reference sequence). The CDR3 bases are TGTGCCAGCAGCTTGGGAAATAGCAATCAGCCCCAGCATTTT. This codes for CASSLGNSNQPQHF.

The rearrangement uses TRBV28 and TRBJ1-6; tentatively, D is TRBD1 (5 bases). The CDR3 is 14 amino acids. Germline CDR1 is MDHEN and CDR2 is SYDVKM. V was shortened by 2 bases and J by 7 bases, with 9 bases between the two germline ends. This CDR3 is CASSLLQENSPLHF. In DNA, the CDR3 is TGTGCCAGCAGTTTACTACAGGAGAATTCACCCCTCCACTTT. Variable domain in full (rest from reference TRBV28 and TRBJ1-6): DVKVTQSSRYLVKRTGEKVFLECVQDMDHENMFWYRQDPGLGLRLIYFSYDVKMKEKGDIPEGYSVSREKKERFSLILESASTNQTSMYLCASSLLQENSPLHFGNGTRLTVT.

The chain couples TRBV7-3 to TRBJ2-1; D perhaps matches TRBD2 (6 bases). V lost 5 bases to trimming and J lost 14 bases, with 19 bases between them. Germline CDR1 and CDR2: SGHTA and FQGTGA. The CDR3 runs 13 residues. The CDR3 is CASSPTAGTLEFF. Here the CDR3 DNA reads TGTGCCAGCAGCCCTACAGCCGGGACTCTCGAGTTCTTC.

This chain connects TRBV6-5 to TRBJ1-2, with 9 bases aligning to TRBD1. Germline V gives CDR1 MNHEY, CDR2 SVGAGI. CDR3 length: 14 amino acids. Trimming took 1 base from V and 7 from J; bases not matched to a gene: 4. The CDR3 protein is CASSYWDRDGGYTF. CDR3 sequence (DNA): TGTGCCAGCAGTTACTGGGACAGGGATGGTGGCTACACCTTC.

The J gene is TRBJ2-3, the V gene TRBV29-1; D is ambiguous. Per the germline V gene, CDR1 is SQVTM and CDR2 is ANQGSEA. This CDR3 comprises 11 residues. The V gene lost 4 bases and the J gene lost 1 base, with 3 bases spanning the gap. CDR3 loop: CSVGGTDTQYF. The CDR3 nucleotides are TGCAGCGTTGGAGGCACAGATACGCAGTATTTT.

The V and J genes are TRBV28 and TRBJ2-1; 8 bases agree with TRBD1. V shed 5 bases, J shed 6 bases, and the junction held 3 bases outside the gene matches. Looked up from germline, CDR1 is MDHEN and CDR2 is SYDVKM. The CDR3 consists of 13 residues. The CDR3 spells CASSPGQGNEQFF. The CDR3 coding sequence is TGTGCCAGCAGTCCTGGACAGGGCAATGAGCAGTTCTTC.

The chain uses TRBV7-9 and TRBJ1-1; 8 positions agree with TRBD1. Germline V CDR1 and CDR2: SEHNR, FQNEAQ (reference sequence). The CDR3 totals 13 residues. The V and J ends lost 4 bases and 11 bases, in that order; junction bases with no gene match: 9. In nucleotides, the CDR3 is TGTGCCAGCAGCTCCGACCCGACAGGGGAGGCTTTCTTT. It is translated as CASSSDPTGEAFF.

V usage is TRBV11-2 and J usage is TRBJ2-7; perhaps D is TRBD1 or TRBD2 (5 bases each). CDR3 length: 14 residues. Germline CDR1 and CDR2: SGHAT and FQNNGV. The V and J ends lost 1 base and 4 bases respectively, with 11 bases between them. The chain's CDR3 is CASSLGDGDYEQYF. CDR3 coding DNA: TGTGCCAGCAGCTTAGGGGACGGGGATTACGAGCAGTACTTC.

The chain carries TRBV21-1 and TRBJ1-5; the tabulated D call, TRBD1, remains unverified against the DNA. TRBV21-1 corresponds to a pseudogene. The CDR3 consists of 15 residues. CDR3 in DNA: TGTGCCAGCAGCTACCGGGACAGGGAGGATCAGCCCCAGCATTTT. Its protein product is CASSYRDREDQPQHF.

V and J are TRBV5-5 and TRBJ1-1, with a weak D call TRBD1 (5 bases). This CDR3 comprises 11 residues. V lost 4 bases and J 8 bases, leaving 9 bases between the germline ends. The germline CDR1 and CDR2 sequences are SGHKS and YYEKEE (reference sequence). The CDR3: CASSPRDEAFF. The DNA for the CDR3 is TGTGCCAGCAGCCCGCGGGACGAAGCTTTCTTT.

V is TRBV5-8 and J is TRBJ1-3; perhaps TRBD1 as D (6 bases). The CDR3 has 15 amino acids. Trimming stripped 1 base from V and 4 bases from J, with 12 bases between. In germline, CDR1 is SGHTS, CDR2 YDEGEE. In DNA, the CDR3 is TGTGCCAGCAGCTTGCGGAGGACAGCGGGAAACACCATATATTTT. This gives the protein CASSLRRTAGNTIYF.

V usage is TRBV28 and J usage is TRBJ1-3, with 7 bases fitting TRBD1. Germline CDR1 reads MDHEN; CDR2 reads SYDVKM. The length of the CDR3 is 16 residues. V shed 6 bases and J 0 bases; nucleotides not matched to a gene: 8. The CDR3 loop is CASSRRTGASGNTIYF. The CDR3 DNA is TGTGCCAGCAGCCGACGGACAGGTGCCTCTGGAAACACCATATATTTT.